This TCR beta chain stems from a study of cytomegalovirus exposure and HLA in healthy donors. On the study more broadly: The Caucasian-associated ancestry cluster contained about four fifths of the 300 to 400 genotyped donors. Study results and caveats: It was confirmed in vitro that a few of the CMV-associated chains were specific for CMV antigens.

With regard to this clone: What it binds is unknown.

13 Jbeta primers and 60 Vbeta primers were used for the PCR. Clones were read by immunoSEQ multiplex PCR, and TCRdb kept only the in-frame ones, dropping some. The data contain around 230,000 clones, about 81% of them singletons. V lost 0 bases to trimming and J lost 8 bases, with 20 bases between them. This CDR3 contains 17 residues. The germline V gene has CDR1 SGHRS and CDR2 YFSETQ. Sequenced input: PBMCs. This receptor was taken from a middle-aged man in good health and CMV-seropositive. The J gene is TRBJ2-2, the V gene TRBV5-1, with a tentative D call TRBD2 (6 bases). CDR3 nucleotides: TGCGCCAGCAGCTTGGGTCATCGGGACCCCGGGAGTGGGGAGCTGTTTTTT. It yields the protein CASSLGHRDPGSGELFF.